A selection of T cell receptor beta chains follows, all from one sample in a study of shared clonotypes between healthy human individuals. The protocol was immunoSEQ multiplex PCR, while the TCRdb copy is restricted to in-frame clones and leaves out a portion. The sample lists about 2.4 million clones, approximately 94% occurring once. Input material: naive CD4+ T cells sorted from blood. These receptors all come from a man aged 18 to 29 in good health. Both conserved end residues are part of each CDR3. The order of the fields is CDR3 length, D gene, V gene, clone size, J gene, CDR3 protein, CDR3 DNA. D genes are given only for firm matches. For some rows the clone size is stated as once, few or many, or as a class when expanded; others skip it.

len: 11
d_gene: .
v_gene: TRBV10-3
abundance: .
j_gene: TRBJ2-7
CDR3aa: CAIRQVGEQYF
CDR3nt: TGTGCCATCAGACAGGTTGGCGAGCAGTACTTC

len: 15
d_gene: .
v_gene: TRBV25-1
abundance: .
j_gene: TRBJ1-6
CDR3aa: CASSDGGTPNSPLHF
CDR3nt: TGTGCCAGCAGTGATGGAGGGACACCTAATTCACCCCTCCACTTT

len: 16
d_gene: .
v_gene: TRBV12-2
abundance: .
j_gene: TRBJ2-7
CDR3aa: CASRLPGPIGLDEQYF
CDR3nt: TGTGCAAGTCGCTTACCCGGACCAATCGGCCTAGACGAGCAGTACTTC

len: 14
d_gene: .
v_gene: TRBV11-3
abundance: .
j_gene: TRBJ2-7
CDR3aa: CASSLGPGVNEQYF
CDR3nt: TGTGCCAGCAGCTTAGGGCCCGGGGTAAACGAGCAGTACTTC

len: 13
d_gene: .
v_gene: TRBV12-5
abundance: few
j_gene: TRBJ1-3
CDR3aa: CASSRYSGNTIYF
CDR3nt: TGTGCTAGTTCCCGGTATTCTGGAAACACCATATATTTT

len: 14
d_gene: .
v_gene: TRBV19
abundance: .
j_gene: TRBJ2-7
CDR3aa: CASRGIGSSYEQYF
CDR3nt: TGTGCCAGTCGTGGTATAGGCAGCTCCTACGAGCAGTACTTC

len: 17
d_gene: TRBD2
v_gene: TRBV18
abundance: .
j_gene: TRBJ2-1
CDR3aa: CASSPGGLAGVGNEQFF
CDR3nt: TGTGCCAGCTCACCTGGGGGACTAGCGGGAGTAGGCAATGAGCAGTTCTTC

len: 15
d_gene: TRBD1
v_gene: TRBV11-3
abundance: .
j_gene: TRBJ2-2
CDR3aa: CASSSGDRHTGELFF
CDR3nt: TGTGCCAGCAGCTCCGGGGACAGGCACACCGGGGAGCTGTTTTTT

len: 15
d_gene: .
v_gene: TRBV7-2
abundance: once
j_gene: TRBJ2-2
CDR3aa: CASSENRAHTGELFF
CDR3nt: TGTGCCAGCAGCGAGAACAGGGCCCACACCGGGGAGCTGTTTTTT

len: 15
d_gene: TRBD2
v_gene: TRBV6-5
abundance: .
j_gene: TRBJ2-7
CDR3aa: CASSPSGGSGGKQYF
CDR3nt: TGTGCCAGCAGTCCTTCGGGTGGGAGCGGGGGGAAGCAGTACTTC

len: 14
d_gene: TRBD1
v_gene: TRBV28
abundance: once
j_gene: TRBJ1-5
CDR3aa: CASSPGQPNQPQHF
CDR3nt: TGTGCCAGCAGTCCGGGACAGCCCAATCAGCCCCAGCATTTT

len: 16
d_gene: TRBD2
v_gene: TRBV28
abundance: .
j_gene: TRBJ2-1
CDR3aa: CASRRLAGGSYNEQFF
CDR3nt: TGTGCCAGCAGAAGACTAGCGGGGGGCTCCTACAATGAGCAGTTCTTC

len: 15
d_gene: .
v_gene: TRBV7-9
abundance: .
j_gene: TRBJ2-2
CDR3aa: CASSLVKGPAGELFF
CDR3nt: TGTGCCAGCAGCTTAGTAAAAGGGCCGGCCGGGGAGCTGTTTTTT

len: 14
d_gene: .
v_gene: TRBV2
abundance: .
j_gene: TRBJ1-2
CDR3aa: CASSEAQGGYGYTF
CDR3nt: TGTGCCAGCAGTGAAGCGCAGGGTGGCTATGGCTACACCTTC

len: 15
d_gene: .
v_gene: TRBV7-9
abundance: .
j_gene: TRBJ2-4
CDR3aa: CASSLDSPTKNIQYF
CDR3nt: TGTGCCAGCAGCCTCGACAGTCCCACCAAAAACATTCAGTACTTC

len: 17
d_gene: .
v_gene: TRBV7-9
abundance: .
j_gene: TRBJ1-6
CDR3aa: CASSLALANSYNSPLHF
CDR3nt: TGTGCCAGCAGCTTAGCGCTGGCCAACTCCTATAATTCACCCCTCCACTTT

len: 13
d_gene: .
v_gene: TRBV7-3
abundance: .
j_gene: TRBJ2-2
CDR3aa: CASTKEGTGELFF
CDR3nt: TGTGCCAGCACCAAGGAGGGAACCGGGGAGCTGTTTTTT

len: 13
d_gene: .
v_gene: TRBV18
abundance: .
j_gene: TRBJ1-1
CDR3aa: CASSWTANTEAFF
CDR3nt: TGTGCCAGCTCCTGGACCGCGAACACTGAAGCTTTCTTT

len: 15
d_gene: .
v_gene: TRBV4-1
abundance: .
j_gene: TRBJ2-1
CDR3aa: CASSQPGLNGREQFF
CDR3nt: TGCGCCAGCAGCCAGCCGGGACTCAATGGGAGGGAGCAGTTCTTC

len: 12
d_gene: .
v_gene: TRBV7-6
abundance: .
j_gene: TRBJ2-7
CDR3aa: CASSQSPGEQYF
CDR3nt: TGTGCCAGCAGCCAGAGTCCGGGAGAGCAGTACTTC

len: 14
d_gene: .
v_gene: TRBV10-3
abundance: .
j_gene: TRBJ1-5
CDR3aa: CATSLEYDNQPQHF
CDR3nt: TGTGCCACGTCGTTGGAGTATGACAATCAGCCCCAGCATTTT

len: 15
d_gene: .
v_gene: TRBV28
abundance: .
j_gene: TRBJ2-5
CDR3aa: CASLDSGGAQETQYF
CDR3nt: TGTGCCAGTCTCGACTCTGGGGGGGCCCAAGAGACCCAGTACTTC

len: 13
d_gene: TRBD1
v_gene: TRBV29-1
abundance: .
j_gene: TRBJ1-1
CDR3aa: CAVGGTANTEAFF
CDR3nt: TGCGCGGTAGGGGGGACAGCAAACACTGAAGCTTTCTTT

len: 17
d_gene: TRBD2
v_gene: TRBV19
abundance: .
j_gene: TRBJ2-4
CDR3aa: CASSIDGLASAKNIQYF
CDR3nt: TGTGCCAGTAGTATAGACGGACTAGCATCGGCCAAAAACATTCAGTACTTC

len: 16
d_gene: .
v_gene: TRBV7-6
abundance: .
j_gene: TRBJ1-2
CDR3aa: CASSDSPPGQHYGYTF
CDR3nt: TGTGCCAGCAGCGACTCCCCCCCAGGGCAGCACTATGGCTACACCTTC

len: 16
d_gene: .
v_gene: TRBV4-3
abundance: .
j_gene: TRBJ2-2
CDR3aa: CASSQGAGTNTGELFF
CDR3nt: TGCGCCAGCAGCCAAGGGGCAGGGACGAACACCGGGGAGCTGTTTTTT

len: 15
d_gene: TRBD1
v_gene: TRBV7-7
abundance: .
j_gene: TRBJ1-2
CDR3aa: CASSLAEQGARGYTF
CDR3nt: TGTGCTAGCAGCTTAGCTGAGCAGGGGGCGCGGGGCTACACCTTC

len: 15
d_gene: .
v_gene: TRBV10-3
abundance: .
j_gene: TRBJ2-7
CDR3aa: CAISESASLGHEQYF
CDR3nt: TGTGCCATCAGTGAGTCGGCGTCCCTAGGGCACGAGCAGTACTTC

len: 15
d_gene: .
v_gene: TRBV6-5
abundance: once
j_gene: TRBJ2-5
CDR3aa: CASSYSWGVQETQYF
CDR3nt: TGTGCCAGCAGTTACTCGTGGGGAGTCCAAGAGACCCAGTACTTC

len: 16
d_gene: TRBD2
v_gene: TRBV5-5
abundance: .
j_gene: TRBJ2-2
CDR3aa: CASTLGGVSNTGELFF
CDR3nt: TGTGCCAGCACCCTGGGAGGGGTTTCGAACACCGGGGAGCTGTTTTTT

len: 14
d_gene: .
v_gene: TRBV10-3
abundance: .
j_gene: TRBJ1-1
CDR3aa: CATIYSAGGTEAFF
CDR3nt: TGTGCCACCATCTACTCGGCGGGAGGGACTGAAGCTTTCTTT

len: 14
d_gene: .
v_gene: TRBV2
abundance: few
j_gene: TRBJ1-1
CDR3aa: CASSEWLLNTEAFF
CDR3nt: TGTGCCAGCAGTGAATGGCTATTGAACACTGAAGCTTTCTTT

len: 17
d_gene: TRBD1
v_gene: TRBV4-1
abundance: few
j_gene: TRBJ1-2
CDR3aa: CASSQGAGTGNGYGYTF
CDR3nt: TGCGCCAGCAGCCAAGGCGCCGGGACAGGGAACGGCTATGGCTACACCTTC

len: 16
d_gene: .
v_gene: TRBV5-1
abundance: .
j_gene: TRBJ1-3
CDR3aa: CASSNPGGDSGNTIYF
CDR3nt: TGCGCCAGCAGCAATCCAGGTGGCGACTCTGGAAACACCATATATTTT

len: 14
d_gene: .
v_gene: TRBV30
abundance: .
j_gene: TRBJ2-7
CDR3aa: CAWSVGQGSYEQYF
CDR3nt: TGTGCCTGGAGTGTAGGGCAGGGCTCCTACGAGCAGTACTTC

len: 15
d_gene: .
v_gene: TRBV7-8
abundance: once
j_gene: TRBJ2-7
CDR3aa: CASSLASEGRDEQYF
CDR3nt: TGTGCCAGCAGCTTAGCGTCTGAGGGGCGGGACGAGCAGTACTTC

len: 14
d_gene: .
v_gene: TRBV5-8
abundance: .
j_gene: TRBJ2-2
CDR3aa: CASSRRAGTGELFF
CDR3nt: TGTGCCAGCAGTCGGAGGGCAGGAACCGGGGAGCTGTTTTTT